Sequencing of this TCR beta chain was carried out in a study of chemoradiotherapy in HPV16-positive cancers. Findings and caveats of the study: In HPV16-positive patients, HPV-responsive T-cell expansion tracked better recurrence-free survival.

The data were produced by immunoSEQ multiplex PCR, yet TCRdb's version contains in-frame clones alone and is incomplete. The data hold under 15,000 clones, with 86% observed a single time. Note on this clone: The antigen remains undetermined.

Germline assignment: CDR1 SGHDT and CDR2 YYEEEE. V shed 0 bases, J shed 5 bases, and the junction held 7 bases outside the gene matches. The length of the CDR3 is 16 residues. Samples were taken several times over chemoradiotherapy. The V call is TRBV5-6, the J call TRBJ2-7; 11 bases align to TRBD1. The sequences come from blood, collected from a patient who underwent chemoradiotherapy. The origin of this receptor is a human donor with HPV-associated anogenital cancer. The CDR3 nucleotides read TGTGCCAGCAGCTTGGCCGTCCGGACAGGGGGCAACGAGCAGTACTTC. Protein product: CASSLAVRTGGNEQYF. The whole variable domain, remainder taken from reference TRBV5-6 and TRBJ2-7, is DAGVTQSPTHLIKTRGQQVTLRCSPKSGHDTVSWYQQALGQGPQFIFQYYEEEERQRGNFPDRFSGHQFPNYSSELNVNALLLGDSALYLCASSLAVRTGGNEQYFGPGTRLTVT.